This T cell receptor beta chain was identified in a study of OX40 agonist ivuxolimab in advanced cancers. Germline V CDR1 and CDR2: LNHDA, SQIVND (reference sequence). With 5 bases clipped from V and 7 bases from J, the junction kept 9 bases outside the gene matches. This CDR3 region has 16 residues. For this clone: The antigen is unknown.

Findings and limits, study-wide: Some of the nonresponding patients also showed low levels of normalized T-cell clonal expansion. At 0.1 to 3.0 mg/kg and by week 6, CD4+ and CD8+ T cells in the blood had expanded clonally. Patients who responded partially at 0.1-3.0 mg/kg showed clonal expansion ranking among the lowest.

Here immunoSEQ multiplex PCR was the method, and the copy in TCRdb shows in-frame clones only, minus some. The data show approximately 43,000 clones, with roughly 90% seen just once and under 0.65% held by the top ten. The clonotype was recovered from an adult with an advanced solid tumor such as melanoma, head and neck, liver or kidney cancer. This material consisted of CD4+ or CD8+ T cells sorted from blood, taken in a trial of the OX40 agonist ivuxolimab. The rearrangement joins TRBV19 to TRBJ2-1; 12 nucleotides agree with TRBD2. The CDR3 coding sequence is TGTGCCAGTAGTCCACGAACTAGCGGGGGGCAAAATGAGCAGTTCTTC. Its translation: CASSPRTSGGQNEQFF. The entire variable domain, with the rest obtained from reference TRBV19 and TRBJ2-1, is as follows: DGGITQSPKYLFRKEGQNVTLSCEQNLNHDAMYWYRQDPGQGLRLIYYSQIVNDFQKGDIAEGYSVSREKKESFPLTVTSAQKNPTAFYLCASSPRTSGGQNEQFFGPGTRLTVL.